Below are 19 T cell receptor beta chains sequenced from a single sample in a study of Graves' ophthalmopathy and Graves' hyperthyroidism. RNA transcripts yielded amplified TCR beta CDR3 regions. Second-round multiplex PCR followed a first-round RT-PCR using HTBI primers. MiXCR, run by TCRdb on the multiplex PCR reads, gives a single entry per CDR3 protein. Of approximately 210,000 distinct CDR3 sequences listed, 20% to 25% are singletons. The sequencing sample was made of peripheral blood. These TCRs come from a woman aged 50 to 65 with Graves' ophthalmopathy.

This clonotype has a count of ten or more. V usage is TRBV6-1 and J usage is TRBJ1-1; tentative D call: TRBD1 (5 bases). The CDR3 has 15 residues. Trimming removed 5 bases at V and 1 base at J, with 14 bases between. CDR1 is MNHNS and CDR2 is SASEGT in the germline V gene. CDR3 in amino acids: CASSPPGRRNTEAFF. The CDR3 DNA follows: TGTGCCAGCAGTCCCCCGGGACGCAGGAACACTGAAGCTTTCTTT.

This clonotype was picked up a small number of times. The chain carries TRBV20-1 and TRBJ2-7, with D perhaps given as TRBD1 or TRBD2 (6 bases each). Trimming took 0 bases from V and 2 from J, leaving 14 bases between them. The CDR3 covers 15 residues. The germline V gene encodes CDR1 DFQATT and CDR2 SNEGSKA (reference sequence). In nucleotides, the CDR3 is TGCAGTGCTAGAGACCGGGGGCCACCCGCCTACGAGCAGTACTTC. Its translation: CSARDRGPPAYEQYF.

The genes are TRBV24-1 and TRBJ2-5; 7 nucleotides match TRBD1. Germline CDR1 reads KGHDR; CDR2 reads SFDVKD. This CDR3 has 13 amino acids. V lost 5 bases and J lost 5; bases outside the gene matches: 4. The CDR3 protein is CATSGGGRETQYF. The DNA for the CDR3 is TGTGCCACCAGTGGAGGGGGCAGGGAGACCCAGTACTTC.

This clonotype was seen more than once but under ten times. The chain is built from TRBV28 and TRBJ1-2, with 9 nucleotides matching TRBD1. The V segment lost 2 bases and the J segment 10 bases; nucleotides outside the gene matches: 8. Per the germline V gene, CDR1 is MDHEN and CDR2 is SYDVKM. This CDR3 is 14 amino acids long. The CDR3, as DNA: TGTGCCAGCAGTTTACCTAGGGACAGGGAAATCTACACCTTC. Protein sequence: CASSLPRDREIYTF.

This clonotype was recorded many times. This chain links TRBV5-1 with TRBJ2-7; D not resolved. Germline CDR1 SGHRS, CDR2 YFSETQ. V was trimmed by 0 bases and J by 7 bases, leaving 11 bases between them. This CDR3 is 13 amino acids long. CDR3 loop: CASSLAPSREQYF. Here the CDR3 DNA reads TGCGCCAGCAGCTTGGCCCCCTCTCGGGAGCAGTACTTC.

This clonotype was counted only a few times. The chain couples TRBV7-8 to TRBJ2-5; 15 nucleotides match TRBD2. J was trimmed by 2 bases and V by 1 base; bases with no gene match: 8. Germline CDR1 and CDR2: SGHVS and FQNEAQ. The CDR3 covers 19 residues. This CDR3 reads CASSLVPRTSGRGQETQYF. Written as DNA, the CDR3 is TGTGCCAGCAGCTTAGTGCCGAGGACTAGCGGGAGGGGGCAAGAGACCCAGTACTTC.

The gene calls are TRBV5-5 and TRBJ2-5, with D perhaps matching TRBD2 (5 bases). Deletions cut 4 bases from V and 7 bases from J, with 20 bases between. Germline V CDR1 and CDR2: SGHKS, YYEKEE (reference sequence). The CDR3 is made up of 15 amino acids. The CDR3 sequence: CASSGSAGLSGTQYF. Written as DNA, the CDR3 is TGTGCCAGCAGCGGGAGTGCAGGACTTAGTGGGACCCAGTACTTC.

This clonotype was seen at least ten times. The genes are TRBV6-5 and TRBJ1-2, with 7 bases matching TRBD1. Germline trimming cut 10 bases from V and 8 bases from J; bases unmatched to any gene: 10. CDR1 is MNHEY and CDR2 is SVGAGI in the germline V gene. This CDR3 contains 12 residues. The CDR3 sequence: CAIGTEFFGYTF. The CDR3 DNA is TGTGCCATCGGGACAGAGTTTTTCGGCTACACCTTC.

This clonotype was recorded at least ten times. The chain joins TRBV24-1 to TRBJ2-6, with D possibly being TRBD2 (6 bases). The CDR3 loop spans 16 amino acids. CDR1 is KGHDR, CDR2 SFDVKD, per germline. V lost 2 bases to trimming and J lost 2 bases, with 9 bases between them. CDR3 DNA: TGTGCCACCAGTGATTCCCGGAGGGCTGGGGCCAACGTCCTGACTTTC. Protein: CATSDSRRAGANVLTF.

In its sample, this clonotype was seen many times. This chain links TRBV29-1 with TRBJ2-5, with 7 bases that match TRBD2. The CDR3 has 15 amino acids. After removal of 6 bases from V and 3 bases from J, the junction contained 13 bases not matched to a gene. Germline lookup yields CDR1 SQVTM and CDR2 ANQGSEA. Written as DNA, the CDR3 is TGCAGCGTCATAACTTCGGCGGGGGTGGAAGAGACCCAGTACTTC. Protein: CSVITSAGVEETQYF. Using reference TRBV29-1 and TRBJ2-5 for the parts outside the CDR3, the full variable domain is SAVISQKPSRDICQRGTSLTIQCQVDSQVTMMFWYRQQPGQSLTLIATANQGSEATYESGFVIDKFPISRPNLTFSTLTVSNMSPEDSSIYLCSVITSAGVEETQYFGPGTRLLVL.

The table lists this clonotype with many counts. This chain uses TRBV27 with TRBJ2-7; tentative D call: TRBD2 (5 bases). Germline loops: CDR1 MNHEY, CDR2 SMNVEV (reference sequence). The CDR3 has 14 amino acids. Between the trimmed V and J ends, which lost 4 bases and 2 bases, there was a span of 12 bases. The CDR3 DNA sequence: TGTGCCAGCAGTTGGTCTAGCAGAGCCTACGAGCAGTACTTC. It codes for CASSWSSRAYEQYF.

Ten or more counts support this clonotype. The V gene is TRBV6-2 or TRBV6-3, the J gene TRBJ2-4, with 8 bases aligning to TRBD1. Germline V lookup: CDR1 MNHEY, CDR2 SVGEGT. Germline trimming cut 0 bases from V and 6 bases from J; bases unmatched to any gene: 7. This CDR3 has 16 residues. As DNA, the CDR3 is TGTGCCAGCAGTTACTCTCCCAGGGGGCGCGCAAACATTCAGTACTTC. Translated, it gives CASSYSPRGRANIQYF.

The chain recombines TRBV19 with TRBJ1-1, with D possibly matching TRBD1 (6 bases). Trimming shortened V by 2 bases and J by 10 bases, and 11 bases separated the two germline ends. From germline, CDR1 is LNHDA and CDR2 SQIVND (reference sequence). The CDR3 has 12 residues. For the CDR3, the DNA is TGTGCCAGTAGTATACGGGACACCGGAGCTTTCTTT. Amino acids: CASSIRDTGAFF.

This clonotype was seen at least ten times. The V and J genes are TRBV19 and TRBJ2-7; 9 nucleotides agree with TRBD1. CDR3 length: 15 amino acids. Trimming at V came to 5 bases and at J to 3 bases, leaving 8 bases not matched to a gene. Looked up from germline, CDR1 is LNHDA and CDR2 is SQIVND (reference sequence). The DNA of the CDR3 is TGTGCCAGTAGTTTCCGGGACAGGGAGAACTACGAGCAGTACTTC. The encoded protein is CASSFRDRENYEQYF.

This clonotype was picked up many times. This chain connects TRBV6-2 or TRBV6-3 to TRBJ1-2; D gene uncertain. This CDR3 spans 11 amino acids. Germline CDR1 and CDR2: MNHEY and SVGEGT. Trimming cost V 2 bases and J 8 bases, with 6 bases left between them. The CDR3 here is CASSYEGGYTF. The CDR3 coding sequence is TGTGCCAGCAGTTACGAGGGCGGCTACACCTTC.

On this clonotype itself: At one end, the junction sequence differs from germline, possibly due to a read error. DNA of the CDR3: TGCGGCATCTTAGTAGGGGGAGCGGAGACCCAGTACTTC. Protein product: CGILVGGAETQYF. This rearrangement joins TRBV6-1 to TRBJ2-5, with D perhaps TRBD1 (6 bases). The CDR3 is 13 amino acids. From germline, CDR1 is MNHNS and CDR2 SASEGT.

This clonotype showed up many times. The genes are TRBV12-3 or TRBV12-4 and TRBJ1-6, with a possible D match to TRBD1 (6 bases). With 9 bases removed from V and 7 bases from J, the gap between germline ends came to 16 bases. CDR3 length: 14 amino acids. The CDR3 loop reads CASGPGTKNSPLHF. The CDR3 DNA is TGTGCCAGTGGGCCCGGGACAAAAAATTCACCCCTCCACTTT.

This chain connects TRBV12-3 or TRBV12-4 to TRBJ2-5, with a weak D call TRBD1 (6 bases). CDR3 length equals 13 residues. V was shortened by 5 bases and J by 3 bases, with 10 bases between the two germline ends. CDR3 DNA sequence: TGTGCCAGCAGTCCCGGGACAAAAGAGACCCAGTACTTC. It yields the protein CASSPGTKETQYF.

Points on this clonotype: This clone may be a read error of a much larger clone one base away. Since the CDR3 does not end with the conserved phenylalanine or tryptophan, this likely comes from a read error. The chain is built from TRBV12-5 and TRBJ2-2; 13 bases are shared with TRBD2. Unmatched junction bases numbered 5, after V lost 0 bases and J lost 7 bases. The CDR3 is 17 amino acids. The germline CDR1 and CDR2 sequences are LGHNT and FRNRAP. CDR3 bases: TGTGCTAGTGGTTTGGTGGGACTAGCGGGATGGGTCGGGGAGCTGTTTCTT. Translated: CASGLVGLAGWVGELFL.